This T cell receptor beta chain was documented in a study of T cells in Graves' hyperthyroidism and ophthalmopathy. Points from the study as a whole: Classification by a 13 V-J model distinguished ophthalmopathy from stable hyperthyroidism.

Diagnoses were established using clinical symptoms, serum thyroxine and TRAb, thyroid ultrasound and orbital computed tomography. Concerning this clonotype itself: Its antigen remains unknown.

TCR beta CDR3 region amplification was performed from RNA transcripts. First-round RT-PCR of the TCR CDR3 relied on the HTBI primer set. TCRdb re-called the multiplex PCR reads with MiXCR, one entry per CDR3 protein. The sample includes around 620,000 distinct CDR3 sequences, under 60% of them seen just once. The CDR3 spans 14 residues. Germline-derived CDR1 and CDR2 are SGHTA and FQGNSA. V was clipped by 5 bases and J by 7 bases; unmatched bases: 8. This sequence joins TRBV7-2 and TRBJ1-1, with TRBD1 identical over 9 bases. The sequence came from an adult woman with Graves' disease, either hyperthyroidism or ophthalmopathy (not recorded which). The sample taken for sequencing was peripheral blood or thyroid tissue (not recorded which). The CDR3 DNA follows: TGTGCCAGCAGCCCTGGGACAGGGATGGGTGAAGCTTTCTTT. Amino acid sequence: CASSPGTGMGEAFF.